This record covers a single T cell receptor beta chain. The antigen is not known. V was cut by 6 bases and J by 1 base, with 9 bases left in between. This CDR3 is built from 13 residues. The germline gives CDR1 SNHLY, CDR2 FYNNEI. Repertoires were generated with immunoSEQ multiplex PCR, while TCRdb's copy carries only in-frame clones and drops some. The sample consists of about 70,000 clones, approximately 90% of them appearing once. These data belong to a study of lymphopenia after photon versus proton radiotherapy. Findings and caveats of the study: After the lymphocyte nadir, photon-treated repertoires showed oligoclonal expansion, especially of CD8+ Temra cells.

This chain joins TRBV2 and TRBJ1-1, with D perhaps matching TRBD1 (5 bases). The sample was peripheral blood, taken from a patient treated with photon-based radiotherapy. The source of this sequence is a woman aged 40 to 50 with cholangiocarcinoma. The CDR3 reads CASSIQGNTEAFF. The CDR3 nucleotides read TGTGCCAGCAGCATTCAGGGGAACACTGAAGCTTTCTTT.